Each of the 19 T cell receptor beta chains below was sequenced from the same sample in a study of T cell repertoires in cytomegalovirus infection. TCRdb independently ran MiXCR on the reads; one entry per CDR3 protein. This table holds 250,000 or so distinct CDR3 sequences, about 12% found once. The sequenced sample consisted of PBMCs. The receptors derive from a human donor in good health (CMV status not recorded). Some clones in this sample may be carry-over from other donors' samples.

At least ten counts were recorded for this clonotype. J is TRBJ2-3 and V is TRBV7-3; D remains unclear. Germline V gene data show CDR1 as SGHTA and CDR2 as FQGTGA. V was shortened by 5 bases and J by 2 bases, with 11 bases between the two germline ends. The CDR3 is 14 residues long. The CDR3: CASSDGLHTDTQYF. The CDR3 region has the DNA TGTGCCAGCAGCGACGGTCTCCACACAGATACGCAGTATTTT.

The chain recombines TRBV20-1 with TRBJ2-7, with 8 bases that match TRBD1. This CDR3 is built from 13 residues. Germline V gene data show CDR1 as DFQATT and CDR2 as SNEGSKA (reference sequence). The V segment lost 5 bases and the J segment 5 bases; nucleotides outside the gene matches: 8. The CDR3 region is CSAPETGANEQYF. The CDR3 bases are TGCAGTGCTCCTGAGACAGGGGCCAACGAGCAGTACTTC.

This clonotype was seen a few times. The chain has TRBV9 and TRBJ2-3; no definite D call. The germline V gene has CDR1 SGDLS and CDR2 YYNGEE. CDR3 length: 16 amino acids. The germline V and J ends were trimmed by 1 base and 3 bases, with 15 bases remaining between them. CDR3 coding DNA: TGTGCCAGCAGCGTAAGTCCCGCAAGGGTAACAGATACGCAGTATTTT. Amino acids: CASSVSPARVTDTQYF.

This clonotype was detected ten times or more. The rearrangement uses TRBV28 and TRBJ2-1, with 8 positions matching TRBD2. Germline lookup yields CDR1 MDHEN and CDR2 SYDVKM. The CDR3 runs to 19 residues. J gave up 8 bases and V 1 base, and 19 bases lay outside the gene matches. CDR3 nucleotides: TGTGCCAGCAGTTTATTGGGTCCGGGCGGGAGGCGTGGAGCTTATGAGCAGTTCTTC. Translating gives CASSLLGPGGRRGAYEQFF.

This clonotype has a handful of counts. This sequence joins TRBV4-1 and TRBJ2-7; 7 bases map to TRBD2. Germline assignment: CDR1 MGHRA and CDR2 YSYEKL. The CDR3 is 15 amino acids. The junction had 9 bases not matched to a gene; V was cut back by 0 bases and J by 7 bases. The CDR3 is CASSQDPGTTGEQYF. CDR3 coding DNA: TGCGCCAGCAGCCAAGACCCTGGGACTACGGGGGAGCAGTACTTC.

The genes are TRBV18 and TRBJ1-4, with D unresolved. The germline V gene encodes CDR1 KGHSH and CDR2 LQKENI. There are 15 residues in the CDR3. The V and J ends lost 2 bases and 3 bases respectively, with 10 bases between them. The DNA for the CDR3 is TGTGCCAGCTCACCAGAGACGGGTTCTAATGAAAAACTGTTTTTT. It translates to CASSPETGSNEKLFF.

Many counts were recorded for this clonotype. V and J are TRBV7-9 and TRBJ2-1; maybe TRBD2 (5 bases). Germline V gene lookup returns CDR1 SEHNR and CDR2 FQNEAQ (reference sequence). CDR3 length equals 14 residues. V gave up 6 bases and J gave up 8 bases, with 17 bases separating them. Written as DNA, the CDR3 is TGTGCCAGCAGTTACTCCTCCGGGGTCGATGAGCAGTTCTTC. It codes for CASSYSSGVDEQFF.

The J gene is TRBJ1-4, the V gene TRBV14; D is undetermined. Germline V gives CDR1 SGHDN, CDR2 FVKESK. Deletions cut 1 base from V and 8 bases from J, with 11 bases between. This CDR3 is built from 14 residues. This CDR3 is CASSQVNPSEKLFF. CDR3 nucleotide sequence: TGTGCCAGCAGCCAAGTTAACCCCTCCGAAAAACTGTTTTTT.

Ten or more counts support this clonotype. The DNA for the CDR3 is TGTGCCAGCAGTATAGACGCATTTCTCACTGAAGCTTTCTTT. Translated: CASSIDAFLTEAFF. V usage is TRBV6-1 and J usage is TRBJ1-1; D ambiguous. The CDR3 runs 14 residues. Trimming took 5 bases from V and 4 from J, leaving 14 bases between them. Germline CDR1 MNHNS, CDR2 SASEGT.

This clonotype was recorded many times. The rearrangement links TRBV6-1 to TRBJ2-3, with D possibly matching TRBD2 (6 bases). This CDR3 has 15 amino acids. The germline gives CDR1 MNHNS, CDR2 SASEGT. The V end lost 8 bases, the J end lost 7 bases, and 22 bases lay between the germline ends. The CDR3 protein is CASGPGLGPANTQYF. CDR3 coding DNA: TGTGCCAGCGGCCCGGGACTTGGACCCGCAAATACGCAGTATTTT.

This clonotype was counted at least ten times. The genes are TRBV7-9 and TRBJ1-5; D ambiguous. Trimming removed 1 base at V and 0 bases at J, with 10 bases between. Germline lookup yields CDR1 SEHNR and CDR2 FQNEAQ (reference sequence). The CDR3 contains 16 residues. CDR3 residues: CASSLGFDGSNQPQHF. The CDR3, as DNA: TGTGCCAGCAGCTTAGGATTCGACGGTAGCAATCAGCCCCAGCATTTT. The full variable domain, completed using reference TRBV7-9 and TRBJ1-5, is DTGVSQNPRHKITKRGQNVTFRCDPISEHNRLYWYRQTLGQGPEFLTYFQNEAQLEKSRLLSDRFSAERPKGSFSTLEIQRTEQGDSAMYLCASSLGFDGSNQPQHFGDGTRLSIL.

This clonotype was seen ten or more times. The chain combines TRBV7-9 with TRBJ1-3; 7 positions agree with TRBD1. The V segment lost 5 bases and the J segment 0 bases; nucleotides outside the gene matches: 7. The CDR3 contains 16 residues. Germline assignment: CDR1 SEHNR and CDR2 FQNEAQ (reference sequence). CDR3 sequence: CASSPRDRVSGNTIYF. CDR3 in DNA: TGTGCCAGCAGCCCCCGGGACAGAGTCTCTGGAAACACCATATATTTT. Full variable domain (outside the CDR3, taken from reference TRBV7-9 and TRBJ1-3): DTGVSQNPRHKITKRGQNVTFRCDPISEHNRLYWYRQTLGQGPEFLTYFQNEAQLEKSRLLSDRFSAERPKGSFSTLEIQRTEQGDSAMYLCASSPRDRVSGNTIYFGEGSWLTVV.

Only a few counts were recorded for this clonotype. V and J are TRBV6-2 or TRBV6-3 and TRBJ2-7; the D is unclear. Germline V gene lookup returns CDR1 MNHEY and CDR2 SVGEGT. CDR3 length: 16 residues. V lost 0 bases and J 2 bases, leaving 14 bases between the germline ends. For the CDR3, the DNA is TGTGCCAGCAGTTACTCGATTTCTGGGCAACCCTACGAGCAGTACTTC. As protein: CASSYSISGQPYEQYF.

This clonotype was found many times. V is TRBV5-6 and J is TRBJ1-2; D unclear. CDR1 and CDR2 (germline): SGHDT, YYEEEE. The CDR3 totals 17 residues. The V end lost 4 bases, the J end lost 4 bases, and 23 bases lay between the germline ends. CDR3 in DNA: TGTGCCAGCAGCAAAATGGATCCGGGGTTGTTAAGCTATGGCTACACCTTC. This gives the protein CASSKMDPGLLSYGYTF.

V and J are TRBV4-1 and TRBJ2-5; 8 positions match TRBD1. The CDR3 has 17 amino acids. V shed 2 bases and J 2 bases; nucleotides not matched to a gene: 10. Germline V gene lookup returns CDR1 MGHRA and CDR2 YSYEKL. The CDR3 sequence: CASSQPGQGLEQETQYF. CDR3 bases: TGCGCCAGCAGCCAACCCGGACAGGGCCTTGAACAAGAGACCCAGTACTTC.

The chain couples TRBV19 to TRBJ2-5, with 8 bases lining up with TRBD1. The V gene end was trimmed by 7 bases and the J gene end by 5 bases; junction bases not matched to a gene: 3. CDR3 length: 12 residues. Germline V gives CDR1 LNHDA, CDR2 SQIVND (reference sequence). CDR3 in amino acids: CASKNRGETQYF. DNA of the CDR3: TGTGCCAGTAAGAACAGGGGGGAGACCCAGTACTTC.

This clonotype was seen many times. The chain recombines TRBV7-2 with TRBJ2-3; 8 nucleotides match TRBD2. Trimming removed 10 bases from V and 3 bases from J; junction bases left unmatched: 12. Germline CDR1 reads SGHTA; CDR2 reads FQGNSA. The CDR3 sequence is 15 residues long. The CDR3 sequence is CATTGLAGGTDTQYF. The CDR3 bases are TGTGCCACAACGGGGCTAGCGGGCGGGACAGATACGCAGTATTTT. Complete variable domain (other parts from reference TRBV7-2 and TRBJ2-3): GAGVSQSPSNKVTEKGKDVELRCDPISGHTALYWYRQSLGQGLEFLIYFQGNSAPDKSGLPSDRFSAERTGGSVSTLTIQRTQQEDSAVYLCATTGLAGGTDTQYFGPGTRLTVL.

The chain uses TRBV24-1 and TRBJ1-4, with D possibly being TRBD1 (6 bases). Trimming removed 2 bases at V and 8 bases at J, with 14 bases between. CDR3 size: 15 residues. Germline assignment: CDR1 KGHDR and CDR2 SFDVKD. CDR3 bases: TGTGCCACCAGTGATTCTACAGGGCTCGGGGAAAAACTGTTTTTT. Translation gives CATSDSTGLGEKLFF.

The rearrangement links TRBV29-1 to TRBJ1-1; D unresolved. V lost 4 bases, J lost 1 base, and 4 bases lay in between. The CDR3 sequence is 11 residues long. Germline assignment: CDR1 SQVTM and CDR2 ANQGSEA. CDR3 in DNA: TGCAGCGTTGCTGAGAACACTGAAGCTTTCTTT. Translation: CSVAENTEAFF.